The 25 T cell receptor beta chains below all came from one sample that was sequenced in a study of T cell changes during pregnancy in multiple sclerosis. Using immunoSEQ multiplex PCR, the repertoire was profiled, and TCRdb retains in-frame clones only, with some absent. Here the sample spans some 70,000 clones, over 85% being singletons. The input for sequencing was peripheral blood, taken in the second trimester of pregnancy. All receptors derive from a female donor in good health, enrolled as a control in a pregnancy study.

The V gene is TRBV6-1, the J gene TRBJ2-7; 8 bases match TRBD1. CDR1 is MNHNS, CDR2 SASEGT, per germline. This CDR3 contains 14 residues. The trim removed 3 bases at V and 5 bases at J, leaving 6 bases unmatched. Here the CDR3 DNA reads TGTGCCAGCAGTGACGGGGACAGGAGGGACGAGCAGTACTTC. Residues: CASSDGDRRDEQYF.

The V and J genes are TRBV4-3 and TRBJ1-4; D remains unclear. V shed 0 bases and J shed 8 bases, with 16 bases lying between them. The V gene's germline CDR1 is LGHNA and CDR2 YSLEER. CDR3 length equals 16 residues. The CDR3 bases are TGCGCCAGCAGCCAAGAATTGTCACGTCTAAAGGAAAAACTGTTTTTT. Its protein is CASSQELSRLKEKLFF.

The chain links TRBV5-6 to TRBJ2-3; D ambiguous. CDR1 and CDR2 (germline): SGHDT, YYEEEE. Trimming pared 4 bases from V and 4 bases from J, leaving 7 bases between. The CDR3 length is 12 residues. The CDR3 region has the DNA TGTGCCAGCAGCGGCCCCGCAGATACGCAGTATTTT. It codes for CASSGPADTQYF.

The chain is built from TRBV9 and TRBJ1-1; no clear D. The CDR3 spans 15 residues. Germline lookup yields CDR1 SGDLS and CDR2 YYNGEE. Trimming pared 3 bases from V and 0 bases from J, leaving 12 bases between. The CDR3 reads CASSAQVNMNTEAFF. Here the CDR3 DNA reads TGTGCCAGCAGCGCCCAGGTTAACATGAACACTGAAGCTTTCTTT.

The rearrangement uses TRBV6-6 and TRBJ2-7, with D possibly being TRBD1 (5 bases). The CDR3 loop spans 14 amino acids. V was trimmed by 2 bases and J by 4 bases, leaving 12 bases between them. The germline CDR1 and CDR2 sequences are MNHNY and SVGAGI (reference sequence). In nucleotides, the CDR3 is TGTGCCAGCAGTTACGGGGCGGAAAATTACGAGCAGTACTTC. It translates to CASSYGAENYEQYF.

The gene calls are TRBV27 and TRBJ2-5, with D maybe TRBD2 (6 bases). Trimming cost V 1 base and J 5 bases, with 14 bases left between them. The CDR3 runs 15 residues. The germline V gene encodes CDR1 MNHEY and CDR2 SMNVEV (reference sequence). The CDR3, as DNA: TGTGCCAGCAGTTTATTTGCGGGGAGGCAGGAGACCCAGTACTTC. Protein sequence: CASSLFAGRQETQYF.

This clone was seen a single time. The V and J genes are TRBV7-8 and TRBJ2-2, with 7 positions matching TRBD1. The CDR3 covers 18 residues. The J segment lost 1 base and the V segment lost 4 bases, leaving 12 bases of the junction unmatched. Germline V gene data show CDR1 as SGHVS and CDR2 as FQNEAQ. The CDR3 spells CASSSATGKRRNTGELFF. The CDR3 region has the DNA TGTGCCAGCAGCTCGGCGACAGGGAAAAGGAGGAACACCGGGGAGCTGTTTTTT.

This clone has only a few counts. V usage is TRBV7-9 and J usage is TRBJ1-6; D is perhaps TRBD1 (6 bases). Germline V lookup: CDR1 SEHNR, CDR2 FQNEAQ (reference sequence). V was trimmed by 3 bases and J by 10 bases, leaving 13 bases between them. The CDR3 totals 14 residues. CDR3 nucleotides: TGTGCCAGCAGCTTGAGCACAGGGTTCTCACCCCTCCACTTT. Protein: CASSLSTGFSPLHF.

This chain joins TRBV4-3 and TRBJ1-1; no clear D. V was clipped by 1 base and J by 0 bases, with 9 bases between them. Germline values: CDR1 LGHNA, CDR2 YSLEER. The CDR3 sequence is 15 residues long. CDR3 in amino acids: CASSQGVFMNTEAFF. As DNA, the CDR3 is TGCGCCAGCAGCCAAGGAGTTTTCATGAACACTGAAGCTTTCTTT.

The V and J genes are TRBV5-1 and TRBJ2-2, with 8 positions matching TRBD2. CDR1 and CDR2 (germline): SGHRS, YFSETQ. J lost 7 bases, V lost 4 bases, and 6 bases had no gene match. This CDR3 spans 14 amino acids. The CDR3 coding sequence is TGCGCCAGCAGCATTAGCGGGGATAGCGGGGAGCTGTTTTTT. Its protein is CASSISGDSGELFF.

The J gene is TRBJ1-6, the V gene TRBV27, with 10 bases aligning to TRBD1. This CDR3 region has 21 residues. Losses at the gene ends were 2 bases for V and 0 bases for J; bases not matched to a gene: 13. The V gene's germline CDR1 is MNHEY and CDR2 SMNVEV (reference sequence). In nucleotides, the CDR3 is TGTGCCAGCAGTTTAAGGCCCTGGGACAGGGGTAGTAGCTCCTATAATTCACCCCTCCACTTT. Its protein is CASSLRPWDRGSSSYNSPLHF.

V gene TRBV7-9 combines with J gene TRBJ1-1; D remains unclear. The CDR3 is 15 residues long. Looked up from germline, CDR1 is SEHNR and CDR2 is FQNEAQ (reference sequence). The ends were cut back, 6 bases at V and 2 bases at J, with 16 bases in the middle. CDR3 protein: CASSPIKTVNTEAFF. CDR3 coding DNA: TGTGCCAGCAGTCCAATAAAAACAGTAAACACTGAAGCTTTCTTT.

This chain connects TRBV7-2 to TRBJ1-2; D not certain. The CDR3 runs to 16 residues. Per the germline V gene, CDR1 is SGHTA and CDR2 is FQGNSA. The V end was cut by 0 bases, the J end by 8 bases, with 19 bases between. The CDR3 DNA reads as TGTGCCAGCAGCTTAGCGACGGTGCTTGGACTATGGGGCTACACCTTC. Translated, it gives CASSLATVLGLWGYTF.

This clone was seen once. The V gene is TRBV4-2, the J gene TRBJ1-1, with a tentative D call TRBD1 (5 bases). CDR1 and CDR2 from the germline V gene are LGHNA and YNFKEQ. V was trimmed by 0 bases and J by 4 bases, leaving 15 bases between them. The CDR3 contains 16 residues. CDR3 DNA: TGTGCCAGCAGCCAAGATCGGGGGGGGAGCAGCACTGAAGCTTTCTTT. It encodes CASSQDRGGSSTEAFF.

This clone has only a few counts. CDR3 sequence: CASSQTGSTEAFF. CDR3 sequence (DNA): TGTGCCAGCAGCCAAACAGGGTCCACTGAAGCTTTCTTT. The chain carries TRBV4-2 and TRBJ1-1, with TRBD1 as a possible D gene (6 bases). The CDR3 is made up of 13 amino acids. From germline, CDR1 is LGHNA and CDR2 YNFKEQ. Trimming stripped 2 bases from V and 4 bases from J, with 8 bases between.

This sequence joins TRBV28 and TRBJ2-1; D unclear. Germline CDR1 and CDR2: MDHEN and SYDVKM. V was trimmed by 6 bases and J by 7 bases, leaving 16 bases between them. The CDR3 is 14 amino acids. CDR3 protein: CASSLRSLGNEQFF. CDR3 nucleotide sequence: TGTGCCAGCAGCCTTCGGTCGCTCGGGAATGAGCAGTTCTTC.

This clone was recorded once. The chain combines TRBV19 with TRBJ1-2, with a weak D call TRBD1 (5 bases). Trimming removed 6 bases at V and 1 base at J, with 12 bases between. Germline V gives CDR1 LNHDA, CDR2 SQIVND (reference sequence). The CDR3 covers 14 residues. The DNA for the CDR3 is TGTGCCAGTAGCCCAGGGTATTATAACTATGGCTACACCTTC. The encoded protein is CASSPGYYNYGYTF.

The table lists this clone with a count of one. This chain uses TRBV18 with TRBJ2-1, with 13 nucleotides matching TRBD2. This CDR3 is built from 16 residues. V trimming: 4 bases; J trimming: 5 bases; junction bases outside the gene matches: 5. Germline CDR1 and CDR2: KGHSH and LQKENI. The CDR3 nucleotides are TGTGCCAGCTCACTCCGACTAGCGGGGGGTGACAATGAGCAGTTCTTC. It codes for CASSLRLAGGDNEQFF.

Here the CDR3 reads CASSSGLAGSGELFF. CDR3 DNA: TGTGCCAGCAGCTCCGGACTAGCGGGGTCCGGGGAGCTGTTTTTT. This chain connects TRBV7-3 to TRBJ2-2; TRBD2 agrees at 12 bases. Unmatched junction bases numbered 3, after V lost 4 bases and J lost 6 bases. The CDR3 is made up of 15 amino acids. CDR1 and CDR2 from the germline V gene are SGHTA and FQGTGA.

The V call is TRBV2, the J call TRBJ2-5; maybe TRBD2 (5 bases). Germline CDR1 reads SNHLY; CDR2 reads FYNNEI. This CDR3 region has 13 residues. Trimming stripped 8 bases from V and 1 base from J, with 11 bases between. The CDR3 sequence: CASPGVTQETQYF. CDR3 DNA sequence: TGTGCCAGCCCCGGGGTAACCCAAGAGACCCAGTACTTC.

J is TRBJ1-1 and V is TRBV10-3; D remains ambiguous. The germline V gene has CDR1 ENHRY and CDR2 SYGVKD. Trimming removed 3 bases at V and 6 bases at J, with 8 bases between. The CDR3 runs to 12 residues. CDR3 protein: CAISEKAPEAFF. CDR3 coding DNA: TGTGCCATCAGTGAAAAAGCCCCTGAAGCTTTCTTT.

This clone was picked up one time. The CDR3 coding sequence is TGTGCCAGCAGCCCTGGGGGGGGTTACTATGGCTACACCTTC. Translation gives CASSPGGGYYGYTF. The V call is TRBV5-6, the J call TRBJ1-2, with a possible D match to TRBD1 (5 bases). The germline V gene encodes CDR1 SGHDT and CDR2 YYEEEE. This CDR3 has 14 amino acids. V shed 4 bases and J shed 3 bases, with 13 bases lying between them.

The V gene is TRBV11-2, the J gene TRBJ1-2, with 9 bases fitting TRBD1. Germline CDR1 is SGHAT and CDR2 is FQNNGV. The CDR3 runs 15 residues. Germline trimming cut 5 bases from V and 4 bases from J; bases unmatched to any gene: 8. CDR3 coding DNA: TGTGCCAGCAGCCCACCGGACAGGGGCCTCTATGGCTACACCTTC. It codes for CASSPPDRGLYGYTF. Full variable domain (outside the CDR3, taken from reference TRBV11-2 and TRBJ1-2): EAGVAQSPRYKIIEKRQSVAFWCNPISGHATLYWYQQILGQGPKLLIQFQNNGVVDDSQLPKDRFSAERLKGVDSTLKIQPAKLEDSAVYLCASSPPDRGLYGYTFGSGTRLTVV.

CDR3 in amino acids: CASSMGLTGQPQHF. The CDR3 DNA sequence: TGTGCCAGTAGCATGGGACTAACTGGCCAGCCCCAGCATTTT. This chain links TRBV19 with TRBJ1-5, with D tentatively TRBD1 (5 bases). The CDR3 totals 14 residues. Trimming pared 6 bases from V and 7 bases from J, leaving 16 bases between. The germline V gene has CDR1 LNHDA and CDR2 SQIVND (reference sequence).

This chain's CDR3 is CASSLDFTGQGGYGYTF. For the CDR3, the DNA is TGTGCCAGCAGCTTAGACTTCACGGGACAGGGAGGCTATGGCTACACCTTC. The V and J genes are TRBV7-8 and TRBJ1-2; 9 nucleotides align to TRBD1. The germline V gene encodes CDR1 SGHVS and CDR2 FQNEAQ. The V segment lost 1 base and the J segment 4 bases; nucleotides outside the gene matches: 10. The CDR3 is 17 amino acids.